The clone carrying this TCR beta chain was seen only a few times. Individual cDNA molecules were tagged with unique molecular identifiers, the study reported. One entry per CDR3 protein results from TCRdb running MiXCR on the 5' RACE reads. The data hold tens of thousands of distinct CDR3 sequences, with about 23% observed a single time. These data belong to a study of early T cells in non-severe SARS-CoV-2 infection. Study at large: Chains were unpaired, as sequencing was done on bulk RNA from unsorted whole blood.

The TCR comes from an adult who was a healthcare worker with PCR-confirmed SARS-CoV-2 infection or an uninfected control (not recorded which). The material was whole blood, obtained at baseline.

CDR3 region: CASRRGQETQYF. The CDR3 coding sequence is TGTGCCAGCAGACGGGGCCAGGAGACCCAGTACTTC. V gene TRBV6-5 combines with J gene TRBJ2-5, with D perhaps being TRBD1 or TRBD2 (5 bases each). Germline loops: CDR1 MNHEY, CDR2 SVGAGI. V was shortened by 6 bases and J by 5 bases, with 10 bases between the two germline ends. CDR3 length: 12 residues.